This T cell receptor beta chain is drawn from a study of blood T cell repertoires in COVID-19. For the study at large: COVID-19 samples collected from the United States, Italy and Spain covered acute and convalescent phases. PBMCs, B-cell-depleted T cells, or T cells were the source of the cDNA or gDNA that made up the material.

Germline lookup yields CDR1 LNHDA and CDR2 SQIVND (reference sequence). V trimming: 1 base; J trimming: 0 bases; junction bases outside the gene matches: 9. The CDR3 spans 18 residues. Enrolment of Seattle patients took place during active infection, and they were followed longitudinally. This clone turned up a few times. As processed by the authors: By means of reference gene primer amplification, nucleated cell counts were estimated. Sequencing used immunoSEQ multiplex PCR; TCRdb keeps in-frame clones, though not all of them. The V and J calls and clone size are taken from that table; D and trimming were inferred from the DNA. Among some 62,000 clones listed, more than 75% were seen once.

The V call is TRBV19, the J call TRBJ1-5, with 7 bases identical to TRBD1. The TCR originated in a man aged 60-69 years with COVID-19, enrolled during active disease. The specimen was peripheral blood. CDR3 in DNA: TGTGCCAGTAGTATAGGACAGGGTAAGGGTTATAGCAATCAGCCCCAGCATTTT. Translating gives CASSIGQGKGYSNQPQHF.